The rows below give T cell receptor beta chains drawn from one sample of a study of shared clonotypes between healthy human individuals. The repertoire was sequenced with immunoSEQ multiplex PCR; TCRdb's copy has only in-frame clones and lacks some. Among over 750,000 clones listed, about 96% were seen once. Sequencing input: naive CD8+ T cells sorted from blood. The receptors come from a man aged 25 to 40 in good health. CDR3s include the opening cysteine and the closing phenylalanine or tryptophan. Fields, in order: clone size, D gene, J gene, V gene, CDR3 DNA, CDR3 protein. The D gene is left open where the match is weak. Clone size, where shown, is once, few, many, or a class for clones that have expanded.

. TRBD1 TRBJ2-7 TRBV10-3 TGTGCCATCAGTGAGGGGACAGGGGGAAGCTACGAGCAGTACTTC CAISEGTGGSYEQYF
. . TRBJ2-2 TRBV11-2 TGTGCCAGCAGAAGCCTCGGGGGCGCGGCCGGGGAGCTGTTTTTT CASRSLGGAAGELFF
. . TRBJ2-3 TRBV7-7 TGTGCCAGCAGCGAAAATCAGGGGATGAGCACAGATACGCAGTATTTT CASSENQGMSTDTQYF
once . TRBJ1-5 TRBV7-6 TGTGCCAGCAGCTTAGTTCGGTGGGGGCCCCAGCATTTT CASSLVRWGPQHF
once . TRBJ2-1 TRBV5-1 TGCGCCAGCAGCTTGTCATTCTCGGATTCGAATGAGCAGTTCTTC CASSLSFSDSNEQFF
. . TRBJ1-2 TRBV7-9 TGTGCCAGCAGCTTAGAGCACCAGGGGATCTATGGCTACACCTTC CASSLEHQGIYGYTF
. TRBD2 TRBJ2-7 TRBV29-1 TGCAGCGTGCCAGGGACTAGCGTCGGCGAGCAGTACTTC CSVPGTSVGEQYF
few . TRBJ2-6 TRBV6-5 TGTGCCAGCACCATAAGTGGGGCCAACGTCCTGACTTTC CASTISGANVLTF
. TRBD2 TRBJ2-1 TRBV7-9 TGTGCCAGCAGCCTCACTAGCGGGATGGCTAGCTCCTACAATGAGCAGTTCTTC CASSLTSGMASSYNEQFF
. . TRBJ1-1 TRBV10-1 TGCGCCAGCAGTGAATCCAGGACGGTGATGGACACTGAAGCTTTCTTT CASSESRTVMDTEAFF
. TRBD1 TRBJ2-3 TRBV9 TGTGCCAGCAGCGTAGAGCCGGGACAGGGGGCGGCAGATACGCAGTATTTT CASSVEPGQGAADTQYF
. . TRBJ2-3 TRBV19 TGTGCCAGTAGTGCGCACGACAGAAGAACTACCACAGATACGCAGTATTTT CASSAHDRRTTTDTQYF
. . TRBJ2-5 TRBV7-6 TGTGCCAGCAGCTTAGCGGGACTGAAGGAGACCCAGTACTTC CASSLAGLKETQYF
. TRBD1 TRBJ2-1 TRBV7-9 TGTGCCAGCAGCTGGACAGGGGGCTACAATGAGCAGTTCTTC CASSWTGGYNEQFF
. TRBD1 TRBJ2-3 TRBV11-2 TGTGCCAGCAGCTTAGATACAGGGACAGCCACAGATACGCAGTATTTT CASSLDTGTATDTQYF
. TRBD1 TRBJ2-7 TRBV27 TGTGCCAGCAGTTTTACAGGGGGCTTCTACGAGCAGTACTTC CASSFTGGFYEQYF
. . TRBJ2-5 TRBV2 TGTGCCAGTCTGGACAAGAACCAAGAGACCCAGTACTTC CASLDKNQETQYF
. . TRBJ1-1 TRBV4-3 TGCGCCAGCAGCCAAGATCGGGGGAACACTGAAGCTTTCTTT CASSQDRGNTEAFF
once . TRBJ2-2 TRBV5-1 TGCGCCAGCAGCTTGGTAGGAAACACCGGGGAGCTGTTTTTT CASSLVGNTGELFF
. TRBD2 TRBJ2-7 TRBV5-6 TGTGCCAGCAGCTTGCCAGCGGGAGACGGGCAGTACTTC CASSLPAGDGQYF
. TRBD1 TRBJ2-1 TRBV7-6 TGTGCCAGCAGCTTAGCGCTTGGACAGGCAATGAAGAATGAGCAGTTCTTC CASSLALGQAMKNEQFF
. TRBD1 TRBJ2-7 TRBV18 TGTGCCACCCAGGGGGCCCAGGCCCCTTTCGAGCAGTACTTC CATQGAQAPFEQYF
. TRBD2 TRBJ2-1 TRBV7-9 TGTGCCAGCAGCGGGACTAGCGGGAGGGCTTACAATGAGCAGTTCTTC CASSGTSGRAYNEQFF
. TRBD1 TRBJ2-2 TRBV2 TGTGCCAGCAGTACAGGGGTCACGAACACCGGGGAGCTGTTTTTT CASSTGVTNTGELFF
. . TRBJ2-7 TRBV20-1 TGCAGTGCCCAACGGAAGGACGAGCAGTACTTC CSAQRKDEQYF
. . TRBJ2-7 TRBV6-5 TGTGCCAGCAGTTCAAGTACTCCACCCGCTTTCTACGAGCAGTACTTC CASSSSTPPAFYEQYF
. . TRBJ2-1 TRBV6-5 TGTGCCAGCGGTCCTTACAATGAGCAGTTCTTC CASGPYNEQFF